Below are 29 T cell receptor beta chains sequenced from a single sample in a study of cytomegalovirus exposure and HLA in healthy donors. It was with 60 Vbeta and 13 Jbeta primers that the PCR ran. Clones were sequenced by immunoSEQ multiplex PCR, and TCRdb holds only the in-frame ones, with some missing. The table records approximately 110,000 clones, 75% to 85% of them present only once. Sequenced: PBMCs. Receptors originate from a man younger than 35 in good health and CMV-seronegative.

In its sample, this clone was seen once. V usage is TRBV5-1 and J usage is TRBJ1-6; D unresolved. In germline, CDR1 is SGHRS, CDR2 YFSETQ. V was trimmed by 6 bases and J by 9 bases, leaving 22 bases between them. This CDR3 is 16 amino acids long. The CDR3 nucleotides read TGCGCCAGCAAACCCGAGGGCGAGGTTTTGATTTCACCCCTCCACTTT. Translation: CASKPEGEVLISPLHF.

V gene TRBV5-1 combines with J gene TRBJ2-5; D gene ambiguous. This CDR3 has 11 amino acids. CDR1 SGHRS and CDR2 YFSETQ come from the germline V gene. Trimming removed 4 bases from V and 1 base from J, with 2 bases in between. The CDR3 is CASSRQETQYF. CDR3 DNA: TGCGCCAGCAGCCGCCAAGAGACCCAGTACTTC.

V gene TRBV4-1 combines with J gene TRBJ2-1, with D tentatively TRBD2 (5 bases). V was pared by 0 bases and J by 2 bases, with 11 bases between. CDR3 length equals 16 residues. Germline V lookup: CDR1 MGHRA, CDR2 YSYEKL. CDR3 sequence reads: CASSQEWRVPYNEQFF. DNA of the CDR3: TGCGCCAGCAGCCAAGAGTGGCGGGTGCCCTACAATGAGCAGTTCTTC.

The gene calls are TRBV28 and TRBJ1-2; 7 nucleotides agree with TRBD1. The CDR3 has 14 amino acids. Germline values: CDR1 MDHEN, CDR2 SYDVKM. V was clipped by 6 bases and J by 4 bases; unmatched bases: 8. CDR3 amino acids: CASSHGTEPYGYTF. The CDR3 coding sequence is TGTGCCAGCAGCCACGGGACAGAGCCCTATGGCTACACCTTC.

The gene calls are TRBV9 and TRBJ2-1, with 11 nucleotides matching TRBD2. V dropped 4 bases and J dropped 8; count of bases not matched to a gene: 11. The CDR3 totals 16 residues. Per germline, CDR1 SGDLS and CDR2 YYNGEE. CDR3 loop: CASSPITSGSRDEQFF. Written as DNA, the CDR3 is TGTGCCAGCAGCCCTATCACTAGCGGGAGTAGGGATGAGCAGTTCTTC.

The chain has TRBV7-2 and TRBJ2-6; the D is unclear. V was pared by 5 bases and J by 0 bases, with 17 bases between. CDR3 length: 18 amino acids. Germline CDR1 and CDR2: SGHTA and FQGNSA. CDR3 sequence: CASSPVGVPPSGANVLTF. The CDR3 region has the DNA TGTGCCAGCAGCCCGGTAGGAGTCCCGCCCTCTGGGGCCAACGTCCTGACTTTC.

The chain joins TRBV28 to TRBJ1-2; the D is unclear. In germline, CDR1 is MDHEN, CDR2 SYDVKM. This CDR3 has 12 amino acids. V was trimmed by 9 bases and J by 4 bases, leaving 12 bases between them. The CDR3 DNA reads TGTGCCAGTATGGGCGGGAGCTATGGCTACACCTTC. The encoded protein is CASMGGSYGYTF.

This clone was seen a handful of times. The gene calls are TRBV6-5 and TRBJ2-7; D perhaps matches TRBD1 (6 bases). The CDR3 spans 12 residues. Germline V gene data show CDR1 as MNHEY and CDR2 as SVGAGI. Between the trimmed V and J ends, which lost 5 bases and 4 bases, there was a span of 9 bases. This CDR3 is CASSLQGYEQYF. The CDR3 region has the DNA TGTGCCAGCAGTCTCCAGGGGTACGAGCAGTACTTC.

This chain uses TRBV6-5 with TRBJ2-1; D is uncertain. Germline loops: CDR1 MNHEY, CDR2 SVGAGI. This CDR3 spans 15 amino acids. With 2 bases removed from V and 3 bases from J, the gap between germline ends came to 11 bases. The CDR3 sequence is CASSYARLFYNEQFF. Here the CDR3 DNA reads TGTGCCAGCAGTTACGCCAGACTTTTCTACAATGAGCAGTTCTTC.

The chain recombines TRBV11-3 with TRBJ2-1; D remains ambiguous. Trimming shortened V by 1 base and J by 5 bases, and 9 bases separated the two germline ends. CDR3 size: 14 residues. From germline, CDR1 is SGHNT and CDR2 YENEEA. The CDR3 DNA reads TGTGCCAGCAGCTTAGGGTGGGCCAACAATGAGCAGTTCTTC. Its translation: CASSLGWANNEQFF.

The rearrangement uses TRBV5-8 and TRBJ1-5; weak D call: TRBD1 (5 bases). The germline gives CDR1 SGHTS, CDR2 YDEGEE. V lost 0 bases and J lost 4, with 11 bases in between. The CDR3 runs 15 residues. The chain's CDR3 is CASSLDRFPNQPQHF. The CDR3 region has the DNA TGTGCCAGCAGCTTGGACAGGTTCCCTAATCAGCCCCAGCATTTT.

The V gene is TRBV9, the J gene TRBJ2-2, with a weak D call TRBD1 (5 bases). This CDR3 is 15 amino acids long. CDR1 is SGDLS and CDR2 is YYNGEE in the germline V gene. Between the trimmed V and J ends, which lost 0 bases and 5 bases, there was a span of 11 bases. The CDR3 spells CASSVVPGFTGELFF. CDR3 in DNA: TGTGCCAGCAGCGTAGTGCCAGGGTTTACCGGGGAGCTGTTTTTT. Variable domain in full (rest from reference TRBV9 and TRBJ2-2): DSGVTQTPKHLITATGQRVTLRCSPRSGDLSVYWYQQSLDQGLQFLIQYYNGEERAKGNILERFSAQQFPDLHSELNLSSLELGDSALYFCASSVVPGFTGELFFGEGSRLTVL.

This clone was recorded once. The rearrangement joins TRBV28 to TRBJ2-2; the match to TRBD2 covers 13 bases. The CDR3 length is 17 residues. Per the germline V gene, CDR1 is MDHEN and CDR2 is SYDVKM. With V trimmed by 5 bases and J by 2 bases, 5 bases remained unmatched. Written as DNA, the CDR3 is TGTGCCAGCAGTCCGAGGACTAGCGGGAGAAACACCGGGGAGCTGTTTTTT. As protein: CASSPRTSGRNTGELFF. The full variable domain, completed using reference TRBV28 and TRBJ2-2, is DVKVTQSSRYLVKRTGEKVFLECVQDMDHENMFWYRQDPGLGLRLIYFSYDVKMKEKGDIPEGYSVSREKKERFSLILESASTNQTSMYLCASSPRTSGRNTGELFFGEGSRLTVL.

The DNA of the CDR3 is TGTGCCAGCAGCTCCAGGGAACCGGGTGGCTACACCTTC. This encodes CASSSREPGGYTF. The chain links TRBV5-4 to TRBJ1-2; D is possibly TRBD1 (5 bases). The germline gives CDR1 SGHNT, CDR2 YYREEE (reference sequence). V was shortened by 3 bases and J by 7 bases, with 13 bases between the two germline ends. This CDR3 is 13 amino acids long.

The count of this clone is one. CDR3 protein: CASSEYFTDNQPQHF. In nucleotides, the CDR3 is TGTGCCAGCAGTGAATATTTTACAGACAATCAGCCCCAGCATTTT. The chain carries TRBV25-1 and TRBJ1-5; D not resolved. Trimming stripped 0 bases from V and 3 bases from J, with 9 bases between. The CDR3 length is 15 residues. CDR1 and CDR2 (germline): MGHDK, SYGVNS.

V gene TRBV10-1 combines with J gene TRBJ2-7, with 13 bases matching TRBD2. Germline trimming cut 5 bases from V and 4 bases from J; bases unmatched to any gene: 29. This CDR3 is built from 23 residues. CDR1 is WNHNN, CDR2 SYGVQD, per germline (reference sequence). The CDR3 reads CASSLNQQLAGGGLLQPTYEQYF. The CDR3, as DNA: TGCGCCAGCAGTCTGAACCAACAACTAGCGGGAGGGGGTTTACTACAACCGACATACGAGCAGTACTTC.

This chain links TRBV6-1 with TRBJ1-2, with TRBD1 as a possible D gene (5 bases). V gave up 5 bases and J gave up 8 bases, with 15 bases separating them. The length of the CDR3 is 13 residues. The germline V gene encodes CDR1 MNHNS and CDR2 SASEGT. CDR3 sequence: CASSRAGDPGYTF. The CDR3 nucleotides are TGTGCCAGCAGTAGGGCGGGGGATCCCGGCTACACCTTC.

This clone was detected a few times. The V gene is TRBV4-1, the J gene TRBJ2-7; TRBD1 matches at 10 bases. Unmatched junction bases numbered 8, after V lost 2 bases and J lost 4 bases. This CDR3 spans 16 amino acids. Germline CDR1 MGHRA, CDR2 YSYEKL. The CDR3 nucleotides read TGCGCCAGCAGCCAAACCCCCGGGACAGGGGTGTACGAGCAGTACTTC. Its translation: CASSQTPGTGVYEQYF.

This clone was seen once. J is TRBJ2-3 and V is TRBV25-1; TRBD2 agrees at 10 bases. V was clipped by 2 bases and J by 5 bases; unmatched bases: 10. The germline CDR1 and CDR2 sequences are MGHDK and SYGVNS. CDR3 length: 17 amino acids. CDR3 protein: CASSEPSGSPSGDTQYF. For the CDR3, the DNA is TGTGCCAGCAGTGAACCTAGCGGGAGCCCCTCGGGAGATACGCAGTATTTT.

The rearrangement links TRBV9 to TRBJ2-3; TRBD2 matches at 11 bases. CDR1 and CDR2 (germline): SGDLS, YYNGEE. The CDR3 is made up of 17 amino acids. The V segment lost 2 bases and the J segment 3 bases; nucleotides outside the gene matches: 8. CDR3 sequence (DNA): TGTGCCAGCAGCGTCCACTCCTCTAGCGGGAGGACAGATACGCAGTATTTT. Its translation is CASSVHSSSGRTDTQYF. Full variable domain (rest looked up from reference TRBV9 and TRBJ2-3): DSGVTQTPKHLITATGQRVTLRCSPRSGDLSVYWYQQSLDQGLQFLIQYYNGEERAKGNILERFSAQQFPDLHSELNLSSLELGDSALYFCASSVHSSSGRTDTQYFGPGTRLTVL.

The genes are TRBV19 and TRBJ2-1; D may be TRBD2 (6 bases). V shed 2 bases and J shed 10 bases, with 12 bases lying between them. The CDR3 consists of 13 residues. CDR1 is LNHDA, CDR2 SQIVND, per germline (reference sequence). The DNA of the CDR3 is TGTGCCAGTAGTATACGGAGGGTGAGGGAGCAGTTCTTC. Amino acids: CASSIRRVREQFF.

This sequence joins TRBV28 and TRBJ2-1; 11 bases are a match to TRBD2. From germline, CDR1 is MDHEN and CDR2 SYDVKM. Trimming took 1 base from V and 7 from J; bases not matched to a gene: 6. The CDR3 runs to 16 residues. CDR3 region: CASSLSGTSGRNEQFF. The CDR3 bases are TGTGCCAGCAGTTTATCCGGGACTAGCGGTCGGAATGAGCAGTTCTTC. Full variable domain (remainder filled in from reference TRBV28 and TRBJ2-1): DVKVTQSSRYLVKRTGEKVFLECVQDMDHENMFWYRQDPGLGLRLIYFSYDVKMKEKGDIPEGYSVSREKKERFSLILESASTNQTSMYLCASSLSGTSGRNEQFFGPGTRLTVL.

The chain has TRBV19 and TRBJ1-6; 8 nucleotides match TRBD1. V lost 1 base and J lost 10; bases outside the gene matches: 6. Germline loops: CDR1 LNHDA, CDR2 SQIVND (reference sequence). CDR3 length: 15 amino acids. CDR3 in DNA: TGTGCCAGTAGTATAGGGACAGGGAAGCGCTCACCCCTCCACTTT. Protein product: CASSIGTGKRSPLHF.

The V gene is TRBV18, the J gene TRBJ2-2; 9 bases are a match to TRBD2. V gave up 3 bases and J gave up 6 bases; unmatched junction bases: 5. From germline, CDR1 is KGHSH and CDR2 LQKENI. The CDR3 covers 15 residues. Here the CDR3 reads CASSPDSGSSGELFF. The CDR3 region has the DNA TGTGCCAGCTCACCGGATAGCGGGAGTTCCGGGGAGCTGTTTTTT.

V usage is TRBV4-1 and J usage is TRBJ1-6; D gene unclear. The ends were cut back, 0 bases at V and 4 bases at J, with 7 bases in the middle. This CDR3 is built from 15 residues. CDR1 is MGHRA and CDR2 is YSYEKL in the germline V gene. This chain's CDR3 is CASSQERQYNSPLHF. CDR3 coding DNA: TGCGCCAGCAGCCAAGAGAGGCAGTATAATTCACCCCTCCACTTT.

This rearrangement joins TRBV19 to TRBJ2-3, with TRBD2 matching 8 bases. The V and J ends lost 8 bases and 2 bases, in that order; junction bases with no gene match: 6. This CDR3 has 14 amino acids. CDR1 is LNHDA, CDR2 SQIVND, per germline (reference sequence). The DNA for the CDR3 is TGTGCCAGTCTTAGCGGGATACACACAGATACGCAGTATTTT. Its translation is CASLSGIHTDTQYF.

The chain joins TRBV7-9 to TRBJ1-4; 11 bases match TRBD1. The CDR3 is made up of 14 amino acids. The trim removed 4 bases at V and 8 bases at J, leaving 3 bases unmatched. In germline, CDR1 is SEHNR, CDR2 FQNEAQ (reference sequence). The CDR3 here is CASSSGTGGEKLFF. DNA of the CDR3: TGTGCCAGCAGCTCGGGGACAGGGGGGGAAAAACTGTTTTTT.

The chain carries TRBV5-1 and TRBJ2-3; D not certain. Germline V gene data show CDR1 as SGHRS and CDR2 as YFSETQ. This CDR3 comprises 13 residues. Trimming removed 2 bases at V and 7 bases at J, with 11 bases between. The CDR3 sequence: CASSFLRSHTQYF. In DNA form, the CDR3 reads TGCGCCAGCAGCTTTCTACGGTCCCATACGCAGTATTTT. Variable domain in full (rest from reference TRBV5-1 and TRBJ2-3): KAGVTQTPRYLIKTRGQQVTLSCSPISGHRSVSWYQQTPGQGLQFLFEYFSETQRNKGNFPGRFSGRQFSNSRSEMNVSTLELGDSALYLCASSFLRSHTQYFGPGTRLTVL.

The genes are TRBV5-6 and TRBJ1-3; D is ambiguous. Deletions cut 0 bases from V and 2 bases from J, with 6 bases between. This CDR3 contains 14 residues. Germline CDR1 reads SGHDT; CDR2 reads YYEEEE. This CDR3 reads CASSLGTTGNTIYF. The DNA of the CDR3 is TGTGCCAGCAGCTTGGGGACTACTGGAAACACCATATATTTT.